Each of the 29 T cell receptor beta chains below was sequenced from the same sample in a study of T-cell memory formation after mild COVID-19. TCRdb used MiXCR to reprocess the 5' RACE reads, holding one entry per CDR3 protein. The repertoire holds roughly 550,000 distinct CDR3 sequences, with approximately 20% as singletons. The source material was PBMCs or a T cell subset sorted from them (not recorded which). These receptors were collected from an adult woman who had mild COVID-19 (a few samples of this study predate the infection). Cell type and time point are not known.

This chain uses TRBV29-1 with TRBJ2-7; D not resolved. V was shortened by 7 bases and J by 4 bases, with 23 bases between the two germline ends. The CDR3 extends over 15 amino acids. Germline V gene data show CDR1 as SQVTM and CDR2 as ANQGSEA. The DNA for the CDR3 is TGCAGCGCTTCAACCTTCCGACCGTTGGGTTACGAGCAGTACTTC. Protein sequence: CSASTFRPLGYEQYF.

The chain has TRBV9 and TRBJ2-1, with D perhaps matching TRBD2 (5 bases). Deletions cut 3 bases from V and 5 bases from J, with 9 bases between. The CDR3 is 13 residues long. Germline CDR1 is SGDLS and CDR2 is YYNGEE. The CDR3 DNA sequence: TGTGCCAGCAGCGCCTCTAGCAACAATGAGCAGTTCTTC. This translates into CASSASSNNEQFF.

This clonotype came up a few times. A read error may account for a junction end that differs from germline. The chain recombines TRBV9 with TRBJ2-5, with 10 bases lining up with TRBD2. Germline V gene lookup returns CDR1 SGDLS and CDR2 YYNGEE. The CDR3 sequence is 11 residues long. CDR3 in amino acids: CASSPQGLAIF. CDR3 DNA sequence: TGTGCCAGCAGCCCCCAGGGACTAGCGATATTC. The full variable domain, in which reference TRBV9 and TRBJ2-5 provide the parts outside the CDR3, is DSGVTQTPKHLITATGQRVTLRCSPRSGDLSVYWYQQSLDQGLQFLIQYYNGEERAKGNILERFSAQQFPDLHSELNLSSLELGDSALYFCASSPQGLAIFGPGTRLLVL.

This clonotype was recorded a few times. The chain uses TRBV2 and TRBJ2-3; TRBD2 agrees at 12 bases. This CDR3 is 16 amino acids long. Looked up from germline, CDR1 is SNHLY and CDR2 is FYNNEI. V gave up 1 base and J gave up 5 bases; unmatched junction bases: 4. The CDR3 loop reads CASSEGLAGDKDTQYF. In nucleotides, the CDR3 is TGTGCCAGCAGTGAAGGACTAGCGGGAGACAAAGATACGCAGTATTTT.

This clonotype was counted a few times. The CDR3 coding sequence is TGCAGTGCTCGGACGGGGGAGCAGCCCCAGCATTTT. This translates into CSARTGEQPQHF. The V and J genes are TRBV20-1 and TRBJ1-5, with a possible D match to TRBD1 (5 bases). This CDR3 has 12 residues. The V and J ends lost 5 bases and 7 bases respectively, with 12 bases between them. Germline CDR1 is DFQATT and CDR2 is SNEGSKA (reference sequence).

The chain links TRBV11-2 to TRBJ2-2, with 12 bases lining up with TRBD2. CDR3 size: 16 residues. Germline V gives CDR1 SGHAT, CDR2 FQNNGV. Trimming at V came to 4 bases and at J to 4 bases, leaving 4 bases not matched to a gene. CDR3 sequence: CASSYSSGGATGELFF. The CDR3 coding sequence is TGTGCCAGCAGCTATTCTAGCGGGGGGGCCACCGGGGAGCTGTTTTTT.

Regarding this clonotype: The germline gene is not matched at one end of the junction; a read error may be the cause. The chain recombines TRBV6-4 with TRBJ2-1, with D perhaps matching TRBD1 or TRBD2 (5 bases each). Germline V gene sequence: CDR1 MRHNA, CDR2 SNTAGT. This CDR3 is built from 19 residues. CDR3 loop: CASSDTNRGPESSYNERFF. CDR3 DNA sequence: TGTGCCAGCAGTGACACTAACCGGGGCCCCGAAAGCTCCTACAATGAGCGGTTCTTC.

V usage is TRBV5-4 and J usage is TRBJ1-5, with no clear D. Between the trimmed V and J ends, which lost 0 bases and 7 bases, there was a span of 11 bases. Germline CDR1 is SGHNT and CDR2 is YYREEE (reference sequence). CDR3 size: 14 residues. In DNA, the CDR3 is TGTGCCAGCAGCTTGGCCGGCGACTGGCAGCCCCAGCATTTT. It encodes CASSLAGDWQPQHF.

A few counts support this clonotype. V is TRBV25-1 and J is TRBJ2-3; 8 nucleotides line up with TRBD1. The V gene's germline CDR1 is MGHDK and CDR2 SYGVNS. The CDR3 loop spans 13 amino acids. The V gene end was trimmed by 8 bases and the J gene end by 9 bases; junction bases not matched to a gene: 10. The CDR3, as DNA: TGTGCCAGCCGAGGGCAGGGGGCATACACGCAGTATTTT. Its protein is CASRGQGAYTQYF.

This clonotype has ten or more counts. This chain uses TRBV12-3 or TRBV12-4 with TRBJ2-7; 13 nucleotides match TRBD2. CDR3 length equals 15 residues. V lost 6 bases to trimming and J lost 5 bases; unmatched junction nucleotides: 7. CDR3 in amino acids: CASSRTSGSIHEQYF. DNA of the CDR3: TGTGCCAGCAGCCGGACTAGCGGGAGTATCCACGAGCAGTACTTC.

The V call is TRBV7-2, the J call TRBJ2-5, with D possibly being TRBD2 (7 bases). Germline V CDR1 and CDR2: SGHTA, FQGNSA. V lost 10 bases to trimming and J lost 1 base, with 16 bases between them. The CDR3 consists of 14 residues. The CDR3 spells CATAGGTTQETQYF. CDR3 DNA sequence: TGTGCCACCGCCGGGGGGACAACCCAAGAGACCCAGTACTTC.

The rearrangement links TRBV4-1 to TRBJ2-7; tentative D call: TRBD1 (5 bases). Trimming cost V 0 bases and J 3 bases, with 12 bases left between them. CDR3 length: 15 residues. CDR1 is MGHRA and CDR2 is YSYEKL in the germline V gene. Written as DNA, the CDR3 is TGCGCCAGCAGCCAAGAGCCCGACAGCAACTACGAGCAGTACTTC. It encodes CASSQEPDSNYEQYF.

This clonotype has only a few counts. V and J are TRBV29-1 and TRBJ1-5; tentative D call: TRBD1 (6 bases). Germline CDR1 reads SQVTM; CDR2 reads ANQGSEA. V was trimmed by 4 bases and J by 2 bases, leaving 12 bases between them. CDR3 length equals 14 residues. Here the CDR3 reads CSVAPGVGNQPQHF. The CDR3 DNA is TGCAGCGTTGCCCCAGGGGTTGGCAATCAGCCCCAGCATTTT.

This clonotype was recorded a few times. The chain uses TRBV12-3 or TRBV12-4 and TRBJ2-3, with D possibly TRBD2 on 6 matching bases. Trimming removed 6 bases at V and 0 bases at J, with 22 bases between. CDR3 size: 18 residues. CDR3 protein: CASRGTATSFASTDTQYF. CDR3 in DNA: TGTGCCAGCAGGGGGACTGCCACTAGCTTCGCTAGCACAGATACGCAGTATTTT.

This chain uses TRBV12-3 or TRBV12-4 with TRBJ2-7; 7 bases map to TRBD2. The CDR3 spans 13 residues. V dropped 5 bases and J dropped 7; count of bases not matched to a gene: 8. In nucleotides, the CDR3 is TGTGCCAGCAGTCGCGGGCTAGCGGAAGAGCAGTACTTC. The encoded protein is CASSRGLAEEQYF.

This clonotype was detected only a few times. V usage is TRBV10-3 and J usage is TRBJ1-3, with D unclear. Trimming cost V 4 bases and J 0 bases, with 10 bases left between them. The CDR3 consists of 15 residues. Germline CDR1 and CDR2: ENHRY and SYGVKD. The chain's CDR3 is CAISGGGHSGNTIYF. DNA of the CDR3: TGTGCCATCAGTGGTGGCGGCCACTCTGGAAACACCATATATTTT.

This clonotype was observed a handful of times. The chain combines TRBV5-1 with TRBJ2-2, with D unclear. V was cut by 3 bases and J by 4 bases, with 10 bases left in between. CDR1 and CDR2 (germline): SGHRS, YFSETQ. The CDR3 runs to 14 residues. The CDR3 loop is CASSSKTPTGELFF. The CDR3 DNA reads as TGCGCCAGCAGCTCCAAAACCCCCACCGGGGAGCTGTTTTTT.

Many counts were recorded for this clonotype. The chain is built from TRBV6-5 and TRBJ2-1, with D perhaps given as TRBD1 or TRBD2 (5 bases each). Germline V lookup: CDR1 MNHEY, CDR2 SVGAGI. CDR3 length: 15 residues. V lost 0 bases and J lost 2, with 8 bases in between. The CDR3 DNA reads TGTGCCAGCAGTTACTCGGGGGTCACCTACAATGAGCAGTTCTTC. It translates to CASSYSGVTYNEQFF.

This clonotype was observed at least ten times. V gene TRBV12-3 or TRBV12-4 combines with J gene TRBJ2-7; D may be TRBD1 or TRBD2 (5 bases each). The V gene lost 6 bases and the J gene lost 5 bases, with 20 bases spanning the gap. The CDR3 contains 15 residues. The CDR3 here is CASSSLRDGINEQYF. The CDR3 region has the DNA TGTGCCAGCAGCTCATTAAGGGACGGCATCAACGAGCAGTACTTC.

The V gene is TRBV5-1, the J gene TRBJ2-5, with 7 bases identical to TRBD1. The CDR3 spans 14 residues. Germline V gives CDR1 SGHRS, CDR2 YFSETQ. V shed 1 base and J 5 bases; nucleotides not matched to a gene: 5. CDR3 sequence reads: CASSLRGPAETQYF. CDR3 nucleotide sequence: TGCGCCAGCAGCTTGAGGGGGCCGGCGGAGACCCAGTACTTC.

This clonotype was observed a handful of times. The chain joins TRBV5-5 to TRBJ2-5; D gene uncertain. Trimming pared 6 bases from V and 1 base from J, leaving 10 bases between. Germline V gene data show CDR1 as SGHKS and CDR2 as YYEKEE (reference sequence). The CDR3 runs to 13 residues. The CDR3 nucleotides read TGTGCCAGCAATGTCAGATCCCAAGAGACCCAGTACTTC. It is translated as CASNVRSQETQYF.

This rearrangement joins TRBV7-8 to TRBJ2-2, with D possibly being TRBD2 (7 bases). Germline CDR1 SGHVS, CDR2 FQNEAQ. V was cut by 5 bases and J by 5 bases, with 18 bases left in between. CDR3 size: 16 residues. CDR3 bases: TGTGCCAGCAGCCCAACGCGGGGGCCGGGGACCGGGGAGCTGTTTTTT. This translates into CASSPTRGPGTGELFF.

This clonotype was counted only a few times. The chain uses TRBV4-3 and TRBJ2-1; 8 bases are shared with TRBD2. In germline, CDR1 is LGHNA, CDR2 YSLEER. The CDR3 spans 17 residues. V was clipped by 0 bases and J by 4 bases; unmatched bases: 8. The CDR3 loop is CASSQDILAGVYNEQFF. CDR3 DNA sequence: TGCGCCAGCAGCCAAGATATCCTAGCGGGTGTTTACAATGAGCAGTTCTTC.

The rearrangement links TRBV9 to TRBJ2-7; 9 positions agree with TRBD1. Germline trimming cut 0 bases from V and 5 bases from J; bases unmatched to any gene: 6. This CDR3 is built from 15 residues. In germline, CDR1 is SGDLS, CDR2 YYNGEE. CDR3 sequence reads: CASSVGGTGSHEQYF. Here the CDR3 DNA reads TGTGCCAGCAGCGTAGGAGGGACAGGGTCCCACGAGCAGTACTTC.

The rearrangement links TRBV9 to TRBJ1-2; TRBD1 matches 7 bases. There are 13 residues in the CDR3. CDR1 is SGDLS and CDR2 is YYNGEE in the germline V gene. Trimming cost V 6 bases and J 1 base; bases outside gene matches: 3. The CDR3 DNA follows: TGTGCCAGCAATCAGGGGGATAACTATGGCTACACCTTC. Translation: CASNQGDNYGYTF.

The rearrangement joins TRBV5-1 to TRBJ2-1, with TRBD1 matching over 9 bases. Per the germline V gene, CDR1 is SGHRS and CDR2 is YFSETQ. The CDR3 is 15 residues long. V gave up 4 bases and J gave up 8 bases; unmatched junction bases: 10. The DNA for the CDR3 is TGCGCCAGCAGCCTAGGAGGGACAGGGTTCGATGAGCAGTTCTTC. Protein sequence: CASSLGGTGFDEQFF.

This clonotype was picked up a small number of times. This sequence joins TRBV10-3 and TRBJ2-3; TRBD2 is a possible D gene (6 bases). The V end was cut by 6 bases, the J end by 2 bases, with 12 bases between. Germline V gives CDR1 ENHRY, CDR2 SYGVKD. The CDR3 spans 14 residues. The CDR3 region is CAISSGGPTDTQYF. The CDR3 nucleotides are TGTGCCATCAGCTCCGGGGGTCCCACAGATACGCAGTATTTT.

This clonotype was seen more than once but under ten times. The chain recombines TRBV27 with TRBJ2-3; D is unclear. Per germline, CDR1 MNHEY and CDR2 SMNVEV (reference sequence). The CDR3 totals 15 residues. The germline V and J ends were trimmed by 3 bases and 0 bases, with 10 bases remaining between them. CDR3 sequence (DNA): TGTGCCAGCAGTTTCCTCGGAGATAGCACAGATACGCAGTATTTT. It specifies CASSFLGDSTDTQYF.

The rearrangement links TRBV7-2 to TRBJ2-7; D uncertain. This CDR3 has 15 amino acids. The germline V and J ends were trimmed by 5 bases and 0 bases, with 14 bases remaining between them. CDR1 SGHTA and CDR2 FQGNSA come from the germline V gene. CDR3 bases: TGTGCCAGCAGCAGAGGACCAGGCCCCTCCTACGAGCAGTACTTC. This sequence encodes CASSRGPGPSYEQYF. The whole variable domain, filled in from reference TRBV7-2 and TRBJ2-7, reads GAGVSQSPSNKVTEKGKDVELRCDPISGHTALYWYRQSLGQGLEFLIYFQGNSAPDKSGLPSDRFSAERTGGSVSTLTIQRTQQEDSAVYLCASSRGPGPSYEQYFGPGTRLTVT.